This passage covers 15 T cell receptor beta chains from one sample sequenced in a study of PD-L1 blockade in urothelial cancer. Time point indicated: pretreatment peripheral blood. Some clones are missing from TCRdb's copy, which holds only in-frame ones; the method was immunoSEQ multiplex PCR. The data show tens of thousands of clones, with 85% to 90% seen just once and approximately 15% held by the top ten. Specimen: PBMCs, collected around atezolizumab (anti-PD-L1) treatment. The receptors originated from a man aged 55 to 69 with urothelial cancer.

The DNA for the CDR3 is TGCGCCAGCAGTGAAACATTCACTGAAGCTTTCTTT. Amino acid sequence: CASSETFTEAFF. The rearrangement joins TRBV10-2 to TRBJ1-1; unclear D gene. This CDR3 has 12 amino acids. From germline, CDR1 is WSHSY and CDR2 SAAADI. The V gene lost 3 bases and the J gene lost 4 bases, with 6 bases spanning the gap.

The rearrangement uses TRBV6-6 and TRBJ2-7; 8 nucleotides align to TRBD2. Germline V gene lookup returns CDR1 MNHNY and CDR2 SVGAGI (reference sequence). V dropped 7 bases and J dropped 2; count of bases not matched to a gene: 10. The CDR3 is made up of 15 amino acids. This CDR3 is CASTPREGGAYEQYF. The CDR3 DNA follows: TGTGCCAGCACCCCACGGGAGGGAGGTGCCTACGAGCAGTACTTC.

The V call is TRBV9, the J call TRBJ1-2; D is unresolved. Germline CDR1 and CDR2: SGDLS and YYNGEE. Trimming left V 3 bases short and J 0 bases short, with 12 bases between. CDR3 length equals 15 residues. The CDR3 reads CASSAHVTANYGYTF. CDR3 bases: TGTGCCAGCAGCGCGCACGTCACAGCTAACTATGGCTACACCTTC.

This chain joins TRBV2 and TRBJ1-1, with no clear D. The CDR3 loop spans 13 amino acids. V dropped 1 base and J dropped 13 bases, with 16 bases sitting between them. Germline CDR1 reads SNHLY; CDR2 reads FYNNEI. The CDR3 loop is CASSEEARSRGFF. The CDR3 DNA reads TGTGCCAGCAGTGAAGAGGCGAGGTCGAGAGGTTTCTTT.

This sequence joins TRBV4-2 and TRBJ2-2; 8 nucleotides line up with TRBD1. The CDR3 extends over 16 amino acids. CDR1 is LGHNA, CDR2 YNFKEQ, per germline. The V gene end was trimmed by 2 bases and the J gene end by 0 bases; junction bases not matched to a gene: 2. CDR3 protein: CASSQKDRANTGELFF. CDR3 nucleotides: TGTGCCAGCAGCCAAAAGGACAGGGCGAACACCGGGGAGCTGTTTTTT.

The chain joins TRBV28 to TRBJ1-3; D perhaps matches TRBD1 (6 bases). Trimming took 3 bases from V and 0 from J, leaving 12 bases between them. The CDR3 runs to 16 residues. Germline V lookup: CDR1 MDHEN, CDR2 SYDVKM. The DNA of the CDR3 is TGTGCCAGCAGTTTCCTCCGGACAGCCTCTGGAAACACCATATATTTT. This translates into CASSFLRTASGNTIYF. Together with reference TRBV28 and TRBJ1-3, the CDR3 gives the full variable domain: DVKVTQSSRYLVKRTGEKVFLECVQDMDHENMFWYRQDPGLGLRLIYFSYDVKMKEKGDIPEGYSVSREKKERFSLILESASTNQTSMYLCASSFLRTASGNTIYFGEGSWLTVV.

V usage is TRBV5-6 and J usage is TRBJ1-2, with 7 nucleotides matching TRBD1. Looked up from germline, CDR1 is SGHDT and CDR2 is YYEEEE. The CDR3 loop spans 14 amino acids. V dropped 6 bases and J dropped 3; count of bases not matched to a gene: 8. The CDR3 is CASKGRDSYYGYTF. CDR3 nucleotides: TGTGCCAGCAAGGGTCGGGACAGCTACTATGGCTACACCTTC.

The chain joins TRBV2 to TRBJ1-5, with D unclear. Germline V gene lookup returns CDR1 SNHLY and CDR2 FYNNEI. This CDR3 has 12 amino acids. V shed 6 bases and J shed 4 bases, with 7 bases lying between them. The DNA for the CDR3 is TGTGCCAGCAGACCAGATAATCAGCCCCAGCATTTT. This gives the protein CASRPDNQPQHF.

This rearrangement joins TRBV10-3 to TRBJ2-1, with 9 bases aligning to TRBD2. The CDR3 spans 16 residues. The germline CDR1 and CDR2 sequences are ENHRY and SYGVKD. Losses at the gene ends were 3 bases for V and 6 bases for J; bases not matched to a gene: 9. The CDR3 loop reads CAISDPLAGPRNEQFF. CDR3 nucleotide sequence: TGTGCCATCAGTGACCCTCTAGCGGGGCCCCGCAATGAGCAGTTCTTC.

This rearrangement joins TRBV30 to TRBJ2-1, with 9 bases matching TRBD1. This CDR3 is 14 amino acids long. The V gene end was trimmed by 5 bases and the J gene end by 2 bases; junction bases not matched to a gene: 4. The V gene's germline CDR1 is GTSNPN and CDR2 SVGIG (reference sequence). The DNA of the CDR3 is TGTGCCTGGTCGGGGGACAGGGCCTACAATGAGCAGTTCTTC. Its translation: CAWSGDRAYNEQFF.

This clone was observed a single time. CDR3 protein: CAGQSATNEKLFF. In DNA, the CDR3 is TGTGCCGGCCAGTCTGCAACTAATGAAAAACTGTTTTTT. The chain couples TRBV30 to TRBJ1-4; no reliable D call. V gave up 8 bases and J gave up 0 bases, with 10 bases separating them. The CDR3 consists of 13 residues. The germline CDR1 and CDR2 sequences are GTSNPN and SVGIG (reference sequence).

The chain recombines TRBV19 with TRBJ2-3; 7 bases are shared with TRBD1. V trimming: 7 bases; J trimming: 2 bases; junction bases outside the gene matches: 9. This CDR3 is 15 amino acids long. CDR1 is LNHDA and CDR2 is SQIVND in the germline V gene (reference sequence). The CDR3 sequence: CASMMDRTLTDTQYF. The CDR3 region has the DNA TGTGCCAGTATGATGGACAGGACCCTCACAGATACGCAGTATTTT.

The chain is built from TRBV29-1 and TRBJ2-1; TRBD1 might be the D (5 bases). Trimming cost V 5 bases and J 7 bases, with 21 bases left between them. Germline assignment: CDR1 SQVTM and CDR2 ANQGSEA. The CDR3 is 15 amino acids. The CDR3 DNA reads TGCAGCGTTCCCAGGGTCCCGTCTGTGGGGAATGAGCAGTTCTTC. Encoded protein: CSVPRVPSVGNEQFF.

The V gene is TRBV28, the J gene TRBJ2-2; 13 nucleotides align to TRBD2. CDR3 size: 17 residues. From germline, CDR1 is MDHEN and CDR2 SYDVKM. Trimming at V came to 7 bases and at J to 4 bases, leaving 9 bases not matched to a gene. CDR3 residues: CASKLAGGPFGTGELFF. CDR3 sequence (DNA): TGTGCCAGCAAACTAGCGGGAGGGCCTTTCGGCACCGGGGAGCTGTTTTTT.

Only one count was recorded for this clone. CDR3 loop: CASRSYRVGIDQPQHF. The CDR3 region has the DNA TGTGCCAGCAGGTCCTACAGGGTGGGCATAGATCAGCCCCAGCATTTT. This chain links TRBV5-8 with TRBJ1-5, with D possibly matching TRBD1 (6 bases). V lost 5 bases, J lost 5 bases, and 20 bases lay in between. Germline values: CDR1 SGHTS, CDR2 YDEGEE. This CDR3 region has 16 residues.